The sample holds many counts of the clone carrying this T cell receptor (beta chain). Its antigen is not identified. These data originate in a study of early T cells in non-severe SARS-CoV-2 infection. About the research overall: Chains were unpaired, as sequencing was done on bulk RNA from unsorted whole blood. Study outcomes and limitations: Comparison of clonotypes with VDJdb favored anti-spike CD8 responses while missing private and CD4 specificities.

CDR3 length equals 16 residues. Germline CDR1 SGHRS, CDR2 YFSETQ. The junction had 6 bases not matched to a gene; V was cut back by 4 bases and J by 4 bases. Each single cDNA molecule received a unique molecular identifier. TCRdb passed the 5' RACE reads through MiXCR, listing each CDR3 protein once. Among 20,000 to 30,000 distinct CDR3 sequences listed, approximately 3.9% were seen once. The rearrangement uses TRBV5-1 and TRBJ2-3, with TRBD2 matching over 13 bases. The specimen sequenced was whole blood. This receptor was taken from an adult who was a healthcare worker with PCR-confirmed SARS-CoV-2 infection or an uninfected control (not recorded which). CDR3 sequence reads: CASSPGTSGAADTQYF. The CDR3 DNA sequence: TGCGCCAGCAGCCCCGGGACTAGCGGGGCAGCAGATACGCAGTATTTT.